This paragraph covers one T cell receptor (beta chain) sequence. What it binds is unknown. This sample stems from a study of OX40 agonist ivuxolimab in advanced cancers. The wider study: Each patient was given ivuxolimab into a vein every 2 weeks, at 0.01 to 10 mg/kg.

Study results and caveats: CD8+ T cells (on average) carried more expanded clones than CD4+ T cells.

Sequencing used immunoSEQ multiplex PCR; TCRdb keeps in-frame clones, though not all of them. The sample includes around 40,000 clones, around 85% of them seen just once. The sequence came from an adult with an advanced solid tumor such as melanoma, head and neck, liver or kidney cancer. Specimen: CD4+ or CD8+ T cells sorted from blood, collected in a trial of the OX40 agonist ivuxolimab.

The CDR3 loop reads CASSQEAAAQETQYF. CDR3 nucleotides: TGCGCCAGCAGCCAAGAGGCGGCGGCACAAGAGACCCAGTACTTC. The chain employs TRBV4-3 and TRBJ2-5; D remains unclear. Deletions cut 0 bases from V and 2 bases from J, with 10 bases between. The CDR3 has 15 residues. Germline loops: CDR1 LGHNA, CDR2 YSLEER.